This TCR beta chain was identified during a study of shared clonotypes between healthy human individuals. Data came from immunoSEQ multiplex PCR; TCRdb stores just in-frame clones and leaves some out. The sample shows roughly 2,300,000 clones, around 92% of them seen only once. Notes on this clone: This CDR3 is also generated by other DNA sequences in the sample.

V shed 5 bases and J shed 1 base, with 8 bases lying between them. The CDR3 has 13 residues. Germline CDR1 is LNHDA and CDR2 is SQIVND (reference sequence). Material for sequencing was naive CD4+ T cells from PBMCs. Subset here: CD45RA+ positively selected. This receptor was taken from a young man in good health. Some clones in this sample may be carry-over from other donors' samples. This chain uses TRBV19 with TRBJ2-5; D may be TRBD2 (6 bases). CDR3 coding DNA: TGTGCCAGTAGTCGGGGACTCCAAGAGACCCAGTACTTC. Its translation: CASSRGLQETQYF.